This T cell receptor beta chain was identified in a study of blood T cells in healthy people across ages. Notes on the study in general: Relative to aged donors, long-lived donors carried more naive CD4+ cells and displayed higher diversity. Naive T cell percentage by flow cytometry tracked strongly with beta diversity.

V lost 5 bases, J lost 2 bases, and 16 bases lay in between. Germline CDR1 and CDR2: MNHEY and SMNVEV (reference sequence). The CDR3 has 16 amino acids. On this clonotype itself: Its antigen is not identified.

Next came a second PCR, run for about 7 to 12 cycles, which used a sample-barcoded 5' primer along with a J-beta primer mix. Every sample returned 3 million or more CDR3-containing paired-end reads. From the 5' RACE reads, TCRdb called clonotypes with MiXCR, one entry per CDR3 protein. The table lists about 1.6 million distinct CDR3 sequences, 30% to 40% of them singletons. Sequencing was carried out using blood. The V call is TRBV27, the J call TRBJ2-1; possibly TRBD1 or TRBD2 for D (5 bases each). This TCR came from a woman in her twenties or thirties in good health. The CDR3 reads CASSEGTSGTYNEQFF. The CDR3 coding sequence is TGTGCCAGCAGTGAGGGGACCTCCGGGACCTACAATGAGCAGTTCTTC.